This T cell receptor beta chain was identified during a study of post-analysis software for immune sequencing data. Across the study: Patients had relapsing-remitting, secondary progressive or progressive-relapsing multiple sclerosis; some lacked subtype.

Study-level results: Samples from a shared batch, those prepared together, strongly co-clustered by F measure. Four to six TRBV segments were more frequent in patients than controls; TRBV5-6, TRBV5-1 and TRBV20-1 belonged to this group. Multiple sclerosis patients had significantly lower normalized Chao1 diversity than controls.

TCR beta cDNA libraries had unique molecular identifiers. From roughly 1 to 10 million T cells, roughly 530,000 cDNA molecules were obtained. TCRdb ran MiXCR on the PCR reads and lists one entry per CDR3 protein. This table holds a few hundred thousand distinct CDR3 sequences, less than 40% found once. V gave up 1 base and J gave up 7 bases; unmatched junction bases: 10. The V gene's germline CDR1 is SGHRS and CDR2 YFSETQ. The CDR3 contains 16 residues. With respect to this clonotype: Its cognate antigen is unknown.

The sequencing sample was made of blood. The clonotype originates from a girl aged 5-17 years with multiple sclerosis. This sequence joins TRBV5-1 and TRBJ2-1; 8 nucleotides match TRBD2. CDR3 protein: CASSLSIHPGGNEQFF. The CDR3 DNA follows: TGCGCCAGCAGCTTGTCTATCCACCCGGGGGGGAATGAGCAGTTCTTC. Drawing the rest from reference TRBV5-1 and TRBJ2-1, the complete variable domain is KAGVTQTPRYLIKTRGQQVTLSCSPISGHRSVSWYQQTPGQGLQFLFEYFSETQRNKGNFPGRFSGRQFSNSRSEMNVSTLELGDSALYLCASSLSIHPGGNEQFFGPGTRLTVL.